This entry describes one T cell receptor (beta chain). Its antigen is currently not known. No base-level quality is on record; no much larger clone is a single base apart. Enrolling through a virtual design, the prospective study's participants ranged in age from roughly 18 to 89 years and lived across approximately 25 United States geographic areas. Cohort assignment in the prospective study relied on participant-reported clinical history from a screening survey and a study questionnaire. For ImmuneRACE Cohort 3, a participant was defined as recovered based on two consecutive negative NP/OP PCR tests, clearance by a healthcare professional, or resolution of symptoms. Each participant in the prospective study had whole blood, serum and a nasopharyngeal or oropharyngeal swab collected by mobile phlebotomists. Participants in the prospective study had the option to provide additional blood draws and questionnaires over a roughly 2-month period. Before DNA extraction, blood samples from the prospective study were shipped at room temperature or frozen.

This entry belongs to a study of blood T cell repertoires in COVID-19 (TCRdb year 2020). With regard to the full study: Samples from collaborators originated in the United States, Italy and Spain and spanned both the acute and convalescent phases of COVID-19. The prospective study material was composed of cDNA or gDNA derived from T cells, B-cell-depleted T cells, or PBMCs. Deeply sampled blood TCRbeta repertoires from subjects exposed to, actively infected with, or recovered from COVID-19 were included in the dataset. The repertoires were released in a freely available public database intended as a resource for research on the immune response to SARS-CoV-2. Samples came from the ongoing ImmuneRACE study (first 160 participants) plus 1,254 subjects from 6 global collaborators. Sample metadata almost always included a de-identified subject ID, COVID-19 status, age in years and sex. Where available, HLA class I and class II types were obtained from metadata supplied by the sample provider rather than from assay-based typing.

The immunoSEQ Assay, a bias-controlled multiplex PCR, was used to amplify TCRbeta CDR3 regions from genomic DNA. The published analysis was carried out like this. The number of nucleated cells in each sample was estimated from the amplification of reference gene primers within the assay. To quantify the absolute abundance of each unique TCRbeta CDR3 rearrangement, sequence reads were collapsed and filtered. Productive Simpson clonality was computed per sample as the square root of Simpson's diversity index over productive rearrangements. TCRdb took this table from immuneACCESS and kept in-frame rearrangements with V and J called. Such tables lack part of the clones; where checked against another copy, unresolved V genes explain under half of the gap, and the rest is unexplained. V, J and clone size reflect that table, while D and trimming were determined from the DNA. In all, the sample holds a few hundred thousand clones, and 70% to 90% of those were seen once. 1.2% of the sample belongs to the ten largest clones.

Overall study outcomes, separate from this receptor: The amount of clinical and demographic metadata varied by source and participant and was provided uncurated.

The sequencing sample was made of PBMCs or T cells enriched from blood (not recorded which). The receptor comes from a woman between 18 and 30 years old who had recovered from COVID-19.

The DNA sequence is as follows: TGCGCCAGCAGCTTGGTAGGAGGCGGATACGAGCAGTACTTC. Translated, it gives CASSLVGGGYEQYF. The rearrangement combines TRBV5-1 with TRBJ2-7; 5 matching bases give a weak D call of TRBD2. The CDR3 holds 14 amino acids from the cysteine to the phenylalanine. The kept DNA is CDR3 alone, 42 bases in frame from the first base. As encoded in the germline V gene, CDR1 is SGHRS while CDR2 is YFSETQ. Relative to germline, V is 0 bases shorter and J is 4 bases shorter, with 11 bases between their ends.